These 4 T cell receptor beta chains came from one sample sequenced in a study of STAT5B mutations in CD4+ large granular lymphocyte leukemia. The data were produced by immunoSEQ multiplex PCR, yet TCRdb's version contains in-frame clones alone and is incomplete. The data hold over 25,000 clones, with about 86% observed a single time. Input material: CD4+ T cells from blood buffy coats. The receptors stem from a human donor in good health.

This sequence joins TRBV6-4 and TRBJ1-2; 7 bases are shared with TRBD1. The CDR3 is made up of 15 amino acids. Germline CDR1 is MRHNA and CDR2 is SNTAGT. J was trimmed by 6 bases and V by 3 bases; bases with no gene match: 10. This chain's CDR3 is CASSETTDRFDGYTF. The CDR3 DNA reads TGTGCCAGCAGTGAGACTACGGACAGGTTCGATGGCTACACCTTC.

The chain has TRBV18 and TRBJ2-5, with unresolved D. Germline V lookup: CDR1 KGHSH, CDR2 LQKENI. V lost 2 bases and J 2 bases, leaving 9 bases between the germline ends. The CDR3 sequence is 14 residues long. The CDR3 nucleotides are TGTGCCAGCTCACCAACGCCCTCACAAGAGACCCAGTACTTC. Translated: CASSPTPSQETQYF.

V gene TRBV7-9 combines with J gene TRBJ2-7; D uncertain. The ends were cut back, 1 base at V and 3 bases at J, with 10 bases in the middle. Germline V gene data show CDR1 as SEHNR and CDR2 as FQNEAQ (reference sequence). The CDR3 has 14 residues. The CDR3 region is CASSLVSSVYEQYF. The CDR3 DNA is TGTGCCAGCAGCTTAGTATCCAGTGTCTACGAGCAGTACTTC.

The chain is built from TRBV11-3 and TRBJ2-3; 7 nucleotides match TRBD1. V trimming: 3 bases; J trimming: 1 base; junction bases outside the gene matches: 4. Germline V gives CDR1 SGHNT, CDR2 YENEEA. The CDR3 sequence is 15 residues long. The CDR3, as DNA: TGTGCCAGCAGCTTGTCTGGGACAGGCACAGATACGCAGTATTTT. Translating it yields CASSLSGTGTDTQYF.